The TCR beta chain described here comes from a study of cytomegalovirus exposure and HLA in healthy donors. PCR amplification relied on 60 Vbeta primers (plus 13 Jbeta primers). Original analysis: Some 10 million shared chains were among the approximately 80 million unique TCR beta chains that a later analysis counted. This table comes from immunoSEQ multiplex PCR, and its TCRdb copy is limited to in-frame clones, with some not included. V, J and clone size are those of that table, while D and trimming were read from the DNA. The sample contains about 140,000 clones, 80% to 85% of which appear only once. There are a few counts of this clone. CDR1 and CDR2 (germline): SGHVS, FQNEAQ. The CDR3 extends over 14 amino acids. Trimming removed 6 bases from V and 6 bases from J; junction bases left unmatched: 8.

This chain connects TRBV7-8 to TRBJ1-2, with 9 bases aligning to TRBD1. The sequencing sample was made of PBMCs. The TCR comes from a female donor in good health and CMV-seronegative. The CDR3 bases are TGTGCCAGCAGTATGACCGGGACAGGGCATGGCTACACCTTC. Translating it yields CASSMTGTGHGYTF.